This TCR beta chain was captured by sequencing in a study of beta chain features in type 1 diabetes (dated by TCRdb to between 2017 and 2018). The study in broad terms: Mean age, gender distribution, total cell number and subset yield did not differ between patients and healthy donors. A total of 85 million to 140 million sorted cells were examined across all samples, and a strong correlation was observed between cell number per subset and RNA yield. The study compared the TCRB repertoires of sorted circulating CD4+ T cell subsets in recently diagnosed type 1 diabetes patients with those in matched healthy donors. Naive and central memory subsets were obtained from all 30 or so donors, but regulatory and stem cell-like memory subsets were isolated from only 8 patients and roughly eight healthy donors.

Trimming costs V 2 bases and J 2 bases, and their ends lie 13 bases apart. The germline V gene provides CDR1 SGHDT and CDR2 YYEEEE. Measured from the cysteine to the phenylalanine, the CDR3 is 15 residues long. The entry retains the CDR3 DNA only, 45 bases that are in frame from base 1. From each donor, a single peripheral blood sample of around 0.12 L on average was drawn into heparinised tubes. Naive, central memory, regulatory and stem cell-like memory CD4+ T cells were sorted on a BD FACSAria II using a panel including CD45RO, CCR7, CD25, CD127, CD95 and CD27. All sorted populations exceeded 95% purity. PBMCs were isolated immediately by Lymphoprep density gradient centrifugation and stained directly without culture. Samples were stained and sorted in pairs, with one healthy donor and one patient per experiment, so that batch effects were minimized. The study at large found these results: Type 1 diabetes patients showed a moderate but significant shortening of TCRB CDR3 length in all four CD4+ subsets. Because cDNA rather than genomic DNA was sequenced, highly expressing activated cells could have been over-represented, although no difference in activation and CD3 levels was found between groups. Only small numbers of individuals were included in the HLA sub-analyses, which left unresolved whether HLA type had any influence on TCRB rearrangement. Naive, central memory and regulatory TCRB repertoires appeared to be more alike among patients than among healthy donors. PCR may preferentially amplify shorter templates, but because patient and control samples were amplified and corrected together, any resulting skew would affect both groups equally. Patients with type 1 diabetes made fewer insertions and deleted more nucleotides at VDJ recombination sites, implying thymic rearrangement abnormalities.

For this clone: The specificity of this receptor is unknown. No qualities accompany the bases; no much larger clone lies one base away.

The entire amount of isolated RNA was reverse transcribed using the High Capacity cDNA Reverse Transcription Kit, so the sequenced TCRB transcripts were expressed ones. Deep immunoSEQ sequencing was applied to naive, central memory and regulatory T cell samples, giving an average of approximately 4 million total reads per sample. After sorted cells were lysed in RLT buffer, RNA was extracted with DNase-treated RNeasy Micro or Mini kits, with the choice depending on cell number. To prevent cross-contamination, each cell subset was processed individually, whereas patient and healthy donor samples were processed jointly. TCRB sequences were amplified from cDNA with the immunoSEQ multiplex PCR, producing 87-bp fragments spanning the CDR3 region. Sequencing of the amplicons was performed on the Illumina HiSeq platform. The authors' analysis ran thus. Synthetic template baselines were used to correct PCR bias computationally, reads within Hamming distance 2 were collapsed together, and singletons that could not be merged were discarded. Reads were aligned against IMGT so that V, D and J genes, CDR3 length and insertions or deletions at six rearrangement sites could be assigned. Within each subset, clonotype counts were normalized to the number of sorted cells before true diversity and Gini coefficients were calculated with the tcR R package. Repertoire sharing was quantified using the overlap coefficient calculated on TCRB nucleotide sequences. Out-of-frame TCRB sequences from naive cells were analyzed as a proxy for the pre-selection repertoire. In its TCRdb copy, this immuneACCESS table keeps in-frame sequences only and misses some clones. Where compared with another copy, unresolved V genes explain less than half of these, and the others have no known cause. That table furnishes V, J and clone size, whereas the DNA furnished D and trimming. This sample gives 200,000 to 300,000 clones in total; about 70% of them show up just once. The ten largest account for around 0.05% of the sample.

The source of this sequence is a man younger than 45 in good health. The sequencing input was naive CD4+ T cells from blood. The label giving this sample's cell subset or site can be read as: true naive CD4+ T cells. The sequence is built from TRBV5-6 and TRBJ2-5; matching of 5 bases hints at TRBD2 as the D gene. The CDR3 reads CASSFTGVLQETQYF. DNA sequence: TGTGCCAGCAGCTTCACCGGGGTGCTGCAAGAGACCCAGTACTTC.